This is a list of T cell receptor beta chains from one sample in a study of blood T cell repertoires in COVID-19. TCRdb keeps only in-frame clones here, not all; method: immunoSEQ multiplex PCR. The sample shows around 200,000 clones, roughly 89% of them seen only once. Sequencing was carried out using PBMCs or T cells enriched from blood (not recorded which). The receptor source for this set is a woman in her 40s with acute COVID-19. The CDR3 runs from the conserved cysteine through the conserved F or W. A D gene is named only where the DNA matches it firmly. Expanded clones get a size class; other rows say once, few or many, or leave the size out.

clone size: NA; D gene: TRBD1; V gene: TRBV6-2/TRBV6-3; J gene: TRBJ2-7; CDR3 protein: CASSRTQGATLYEQYF; CDR3 DNA: TGTGCCAGCAGCCGAACACAGGGGGCGACCCTTTACGAGCAGTACTTC
clone size: NA; D gene: NA; V gene: TRBV12-3/TRBV12-4; J gene: TRBJ1-6; CDR3 protein: CASSWDTNSPLHF; CDR3 DNA: TGTGCCAGCAGTTGGGACACTAATTCACCCCTCCACTTT
clone size: NA; D gene: NA; V gene: TRBV11-1; J gene: TRBJ2-1; CDR3 protein: CASSSPKTAPYNEQFF; CDR3 DNA: TGTGCCAGCAGCTCGCCGAAGACAGCACCCTACAATGAGCAGTTCTTC
clone size: NA; D gene: TRBD2; V gene: TRBV6-2/TRBV6-3; J gene: TRBJ2-2; CDR3 protein: CASSRGLAGGNTGELFF; CDR3 DNA: TGTGCCAGCAGCCGCGGACTAGCGGGGGGGAACACCGGGGAGCTGTTTTTT
clone size: NA; D gene: TRBD1; V gene: TRBV30; J gene: TRBJ2-4; CDR3 protein: CASRQGVENIQYF; CDR3 DNA: TGTGCTTCACGGCAGGGGGTGGAAAACATTCAGTACTTC
clone size: once; D gene: NA; V gene: TRBV28; J gene: TRBJ1-4; CDR3 protein: CASSLSDFSTEKLFF; CDR3 DNA: TGTGCCAGCAGTTTATCAGACTTCAGTACGGAGAAACTGTTTTTT
clone size: NA; D gene: TRBD2; V gene: TRBV6-5; J gene: TRBJ2-1; CDR3 protein: CASKTSGNYNEQFF; CDR3 DNA: TGTGCCAGCAAGACTAGCGGCAATTACAATGAGCAGTTCTTC
clone size: few; D gene: NA; V gene: TRBV7-3; J gene: TRBJ2-6; CDR3 protein: CASSHEGSSGANVLTF; CDR3 DNA: TGTGCCAGCAGCCACGAGGGTAGCTCTGGGGCCAACGTCCTGACTTTC
clone size: once; D gene: TRBD2; V gene: TRBV10-3; J gene: TRBJ2-5; CDR3 protein: CASHLAGGETQYF; CDR3 DNA: TGTGCCAGCCATCTAGCGGGGGGAGAGACCCAGTACTTC
clone size: NA; D gene: NA; V gene: TRBV5-1; J gene: TRBJ1-1; CDR3 protein: CASSLESGFPNTEAFF; CDR3 DNA: TGCGCCAGCAGCTTGGAGTCAGGGTTCCCGAACACTGAAGCTTTCTTT
clone size: NA; D gene: TRBD2; V gene: TRBV7-8; J gene: TRBJ2-1; CDR3 protein: CASSLALLAGNEQFF; CDR3 DNA: TGTGCCAGCAGCTTAGCGCTCCTAGCGGGGAATGAGCAGTTCTTC
clone size: NA; D gene: TRBD1; V gene: TRBV7-6; J gene: TRBJ1-2; CDR3 protein: CASSLTSGTGVDGYTF; CDR3 DNA: TGTGCCAGCAGCTTAACCTCCGGGACAGGGGTAGATGGCTACACCTTC
clone size: NA; D gene: NA; V gene: TRBV21-1; J gene: TRBJ1-1; CDR3 protein: CASSMDRGGTEAFF; CDR3 DNA: TGTGCCAGCAGCATGGACAGGGGTGGAACTGAAGCTTTCTTT
clone size: few; D gene: NA; V gene: TRBV4-2; J gene: TRBJ2-7; CDR3 protein: CASSQEATGTPYEQYF; CDR3 DNA: TGTGCCAGCAGCCAAGAAGCCACAGGGACCCCCTACGAGCAGTACTTC
clone size: NA; D gene: TRBD1; V gene: TRBV14; J gene: TRBJ1-2; CDR3 protein: CASSDRDRGYGYTF; CDR3 DNA: TGTGCCAGCAGCGATCGGGACAGGGGCTATGGCTACACCTTC
clone size: NA; D gene: NA; V gene: TRBV18; J gene: TRBJ2-4; CDR3 protein: CASSPLDGVAKNIQYF; CDR3 DNA: TGTGCCAGCTCACCTCTTGACGGGGTAGCCAAAAACATTCAGTACTTC
clone size: NA; D gene: TRBD1; V gene: TRBV18; J gene: TRBJ1-2; CDR3 protein: CASSPYETGTDYGYTF; CDR3 DNA: TGTGCCAGCTCACCGTACGAGACCGGGACAGACTATGGCTACACCTTC
clone size: NA; D gene: NA; V gene: TRBV5-5; J gene: TRBJ2-1; CDR3 protein: CASSALTANNEQFF; CDR3 DNA: TGTGCCAGCAGCGCCCTCACAGCAAACAATGAGCAGTTCTTC
clone size: once; D gene: NA; V gene: TRBV2; J gene: TRBJ1-6; CDR3 protein: CASLRVSSDSPLHF; CDR3 DNA: TGTGCCAGCCTTCGGGTATCAAGTGATTCACCCCTCCACTTT
clone size: NA; D gene: TRBD1; V gene: TRBV19; J gene: TRBJ2-1; CDR3 protein: CASSPGQGWPYNEQFF; CDR3 DNA: TGTGCCAGTAGTCCAGGACAGGGGTGGCCCTACAATGAGCAGTTCTTC
clone size: once; D gene: NA; V gene: TRBV2; J gene: TRBJ2-7; CDR3 protein: CASSEERVSSYEQYF; CDR3 DNA: TGTGCCAGCAGTGAAGAACGGGTGAGCTCCTACGAGCAGTACTTC
clone size: once; D gene: NA; V gene: TRBV21-1; J gene: TRBJ2-4; CDR3 protein: CASSGGGEAKNIQYF; CDR3 DNA: TGTGCCAGCAGCGGGGGCGGCGAAGCCAAAAACATTCAGTACTTC
clone size: NA; D gene: TRBD1; V gene: TRBV19; J gene: TRBJ1-6; CDR3 protein: CASSLGQGRSPLHF; CDR3 DNA: TGTGCCAGTAGTTTGGGACAGGGACGGTCACCCCTCCACTTT
clone size: few; D gene: TRBD1; V gene: TRBV2; J gene: TRBJ1-6; CDR3 protein: CASSHGQGIYNSPLHF; CDR3 DNA: TGTGCCAGCAGCCACGGACAGGGGATCTATAATTCACCCCTCCACTTT
clone size: NA; D gene: TRBD2; V gene: TRBV19; J gene: TRBJ2-1; CDR3 protein: CASSIDLAGVIHRANNEQFF; CDR3 DNA: TGTGCCAGTAGTATAGATCTAGCGGGGGTTATCCACCGAGCTAACAATGAGCAGTTCTTC
clone size: NA; D gene: NA; V gene: TRBV19; J gene: TRBJ2-2; CDR3 protein: CASSMALASGELFF; CDR3 DNA: TGTGCCAGTAGTATGGCGCTAGCCTCCGGGGAGCTGTTTTTT
clone size: NA; D gene: NA; V gene: TRBV5-1; J gene: TRBJ1-3; CDR3 protein: CASSLKDTGSGNTIYF; CDR3 DNA: TGCGCCAGCAGCTTGAAGGACACCGGCTCTGGAAACACCATATATTTT
clone size: few; D gene: TRBD1; V gene: TRBV5-6; J gene: TRBJ2-7; CDR3 protein: CASSSRGQGKVDYEQYF; CDR3 DNA: TGTGCCAGCAGCTCCAGGGGACAGGGAAAGGTGGACTACGAGCAGTACTTC
clone size: NA; D gene: NA; V gene: TRBV6-1; J gene: TRBJ2-7; CDR3 protein: CASSEPGLESYEQYF; CDR3 DNA: TGTGCCAGCAGTGAACCGGGACTGGAGTCCTACGAGCAGTACTTC
clone size: NA; D gene: NA; V gene: TRBV12-3/TRBV12-4; J gene: TRBJ2-3; CDR3 protein: CASRSITDTQYF; CDR3 DNA: TGTGCCAGCAGGTCCATCACAGATACGCAGTATTTT
clone size: NA; D gene: TRBD2; V gene: TRBV2; J gene: TRBJ2-1; CDR3 protein: CASSEVGTSPGYNEQFF; CDR3 DNA: TGTGCCAGCAGTGAAGTGGGGACTAGCCCCGGTTACAATGAGCAGTTCTTC